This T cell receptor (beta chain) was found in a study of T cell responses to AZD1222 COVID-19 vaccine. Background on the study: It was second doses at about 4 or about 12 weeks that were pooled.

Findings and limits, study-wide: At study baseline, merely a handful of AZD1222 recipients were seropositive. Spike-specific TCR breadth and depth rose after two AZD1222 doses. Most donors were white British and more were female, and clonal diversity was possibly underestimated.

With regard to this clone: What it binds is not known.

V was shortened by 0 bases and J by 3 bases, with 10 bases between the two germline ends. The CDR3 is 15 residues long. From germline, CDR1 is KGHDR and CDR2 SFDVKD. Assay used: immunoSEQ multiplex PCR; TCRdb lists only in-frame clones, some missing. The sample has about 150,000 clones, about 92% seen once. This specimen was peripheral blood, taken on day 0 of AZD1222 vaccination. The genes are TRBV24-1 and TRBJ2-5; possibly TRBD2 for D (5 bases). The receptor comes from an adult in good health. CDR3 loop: CATSDLQPGKETQYF. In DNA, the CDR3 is TGTGCCACCAGTGATTTGCAACCCGGGAAAGAGACCCAGTACTTC.